The rows below give T cell receptor beta chains drawn from one sample of a study of blood T cell repertoires in COVID-19. The data were produced by immunoSEQ multiplex PCR, yet TCRdb's version contains in-frame clones alone and is incomplete. The sample carries under 300,000 clones, about nine tenths recorded once. The source material was peripheral blood. The receptors here all came from a man in his sixties who had recovered from COVID-19. Each CDR3 is given with its conserved first and last residue. D genes are given only for firm matches. Rows give clone size only sometimes, using once, few, many, or a class for an expanded clone.

d_call: NA
clone_size: NA
j_call: TRBJ1-1
v_call: TRBV18
cdr3_nt: TGTGCCAGCTCATCGAGATTCACTGAAGCTTTCTTT
cdr3_aa: CASSSRFTEAFF

d_call: NA
clone_size: once
j_call: TRBJ2-1
v_call: TRBV4-1
cdr3_nt: TGCGCCAGCAGCCAAGAGGATGGAGGGATTTCCTACAATGAGCAGTTCTTC
cdr3_aa: CASSQEDGGISYNEQFF

d_call: TRBD2
clone_size: NA
j_call: TRBJ2-3
v_call: TRBV28
cdr3_nt: TGTGCCAGCACTTCCGGGAGGTCTACAGATACGCAGTATTTT
cdr3_aa: CASTSGRSTDTQYF

d_call: NA
clone_size: NA
j_call: TRBJ1-4
v_call: TRBV7-9
cdr3_nt: TGTGCCAGCAGCTTAGTGGGCGCAAGTAGTGAAAAACTGTTTTTT
cdr3_aa: CASSLVGASSEKLFF

d_call: NA
clone_size: NA
j_call: TRBJ2-3
v_call: TRBV4-2
cdr3_nt: TGTGCCAGCAGCCAACGCGCGGGGAGCACAGATACGCAGTATTTT
cdr3_aa: CASSQRAGSTDTQYF

d_call: TRBD1
clone_size: NA
j_call: TRBJ2-5
v_call: TRBV15
cdr3_nt: TGTGCCACCAGCCGGGGACAGGGGGAGACCCAGTACTTC
cdr3_aa: CATSRGQGETQYF

d_call: NA
clone_size: NA
j_call: TRBJ1-6
v_call: TRBV10-3
cdr3_nt: TGTGCCATCAGTGAGTCGGGGGGAAAGGGAGCCAATTCACCCCTCCACTTT
cdr3_aa: CAISESGGKGANSPLHF

d_call: NA
clone_size: NA
j_call: TRBJ2-5
v_call: TRBV5-1
cdr3_nt: TGCGCCAGCACCTTTGGAGTGTTAGGAGAGACCCAGTACTTC
cdr3_aa: CASTFGVLGETQYF

d_call: NA
clone_size: NA
j_call: TRBJ1-2
v_call: TRBV5-1
cdr3_nt: TGCGCCAGCAGCTTAACAGTAAACTATGGCTACACCTTC
cdr3_aa: CASSLTVNYGYTF

d_call: TRBD1
clone_size: NA
j_call: TRBJ2-4
v_call: TRBV9
cdr3_nt: TGTGCCAGCAGCGGATTAGGACAGGGGGTTCAAAACATTCAGTACTTC
cdr3_aa: CASSGLGQGVQNIQYF

d_call: NA
clone_size: NA
j_call: TRBJ2-7
v_call: TRBV6-5
cdr3_nt: TGTGCCAGCAGGAGTGGTCCCTCTCCCGAGCAGTACTTC
cdr3_aa: CASRSGPSPEQYF

d_call: TRBD1
clone_size: NA
j_call: TRBJ1-6
v_call: TRBV30
cdr3_nt: TGTGCCTGGAGTCCCGGGACAGGGGCCCGCCTCCACTTT
cdr3_aa: CAWSPGTGARLHF

d_call: NA
clone_size: NA
j_call: TRBJ2-6
v_call: TRBV10-3
cdr3_nt: TGTGCCATCAGTGAGGCAGGGCGAGGGGCCAACGTCCTGACTTTC
cdr3_aa: CAISEAGRGANVLTF

d_call: TRBD1
clone_size: NA
j_call: TRBJ1-2
v_call: TRBV7-8
cdr3_nt: TGTGCCAGCAGCTCGACAGGGCTCTATGGCTACACCTTC
cdr3_aa: CASSSTGLYGYTF

d_call: NA
clone_size: NA
j_call: TRBJ1-1
v_call: TRBV5-1
cdr3_nt: TGCGCCAGCAGCTCGATGGGGGGGAACACTGAAGCTTTCTTT
cdr3_aa: CASSSMGGNTEAFF

d_call: NA
clone_size: NA
j_call: TRBJ1-4
v_call: TRBV4-1
cdr3_nt: TGCGCCAGCAGCCAACGACCAGGGGATTCGGATGAAAAACTGTTTTTT
cdr3_aa: CASSQRPGDSDEKLFF

d_call: NA
clone_size: few
j_call: TRBJ2-7
v_call: TRBV5-1
cdr3_nt: TGCGCCAGCAGCTTGGAAGGGGTCTCCTACGAGCAGTACTTC
cdr3_aa: CASSLEGVSYEQYF

d_call: TRBD1
clone_size: NA
j_call: TRBJ2-7
v_call: TRBV5-4
cdr3_nt: TGTGCCAGCAGCTCAAAGACAGGGGGCCAAGAGCAGTACTTC
cdr3_aa: CASSSKTGGQEQYF

d_call: NA
clone_size: NA
j_call: TRBJ1-2
v_call: TRBV19
cdr3_nt: TGTGCCAGTAATTTTTTTAGGGAGGGAGGCTACACCTTC
cdr3_aa: CASNFFREGGYTF

d_call: TRBD2
clone_size: NA
j_call: TRBJ2-5
v_call: TRBV5-6
cdr3_nt: TGTGCCAGCAGGGCGGGACTAGCGGGACACCAAGAGACCCAGTACTTC
cdr3_aa: CASRAGLAGHQETQYF

d_call: NA
clone_size: once
j_call: TRBJ1-2
v_call: TRBV4-1
cdr3_nt: TGCGCCAGCAGCCAAGATCTAGGGAATAGGGGTGGCTACACCTTC
cdr3_aa: CASSQDLGNRGGYTF

d_call: NA
clone_size: NA
j_call: TRBJ1-3
v_call: TRBV24-1
cdr3_nt: TGTGCCACCAGTGGAACAGGGAGCTCTGGAAACACCATATATTTT
cdr3_aa: CATSGTGSSGNTIYF

d_call: TRBD1
clone_size: NA
j_call: TRBJ1-2
v_call: TRBV5-5
cdr3_nt: TGTGCCAGCAGTCCCGAGACAGGGGTAGGCGGCTACACCTTC
cdr3_aa: CASSPETGVGGYTF

d_call: TRBD1
clone_size: NA
j_call: TRBJ2-5
v_call: TRBV5-1
cdr3_nt: TGCGCCAGCAGCTCGCCGGGACAGGGGGCAGCCCAGTACTTC
cdr3_aa: CASSSPGQGAAQYF

d_call: NA
clone_size: NA
j_call: TRBJ2-1
v_call: TRBV4-1
cdr3_nt: TGCGCCAGCAAAGTTAGCGTAGGGTTTGACAATGAGCAGTTCTTC
cdr3_aa: CASKVSVGFDNEQFF

d_call: TRBD2
clone_size: NA
j_call: TRBJ2-3
v_call: TRBV11-2
cdr3_nt: TGTGCCAGCGCATCCCGGGGAGGGAGGACAGATACGCAGTATTTT
cdr3_aa: CASASRGGRTDTQYF

d_call: TRBD1
clone_size: once
j_call: TRBJ2-5
v_call: TRBV2
cdr3_nt: TGTGCCAGCAGTGAAGCAGAGGGCCTGACAGGGGGCGAGACCCAGTACTTC
cdr3_aa: CASSEAEGLTGGETQYF

d_call: TRBD1
clone_size: once
j_call: TRBJ1-1
v_call: TRBV6-5
cdr3_nt: TGTGCCAGCAAGGTGGGACAGGGAATGGCTGAAGCTTTCTTT
cdr3_aa: CASKVGQGMAEAFF

d_call: NA
clone_size: NA
j_call: TRBJ1-6
v_call: TRBV5-3
cdr3_nt: TGTGCCAGAAACCCGACCCACAACGGGGATTATAATTCACCCCTCCACTTT
cdr3_aa: CARNPTHNGDYNSPLHF

d_call: NA
clone_size: NA
j_call: TRBJ1-5
v_call: TRBV10-2
cdr3_nt: TGCGCCAGTAAACAGGGTGATCAGCCCCAGCATTTT
cdr3_aa: CASKQGDQPQHF

d_call: NA
clone_size: NA
j_call: TRBJ1-5
v_call: TRBV7-9
cdr3_nt: TGTGCCAGCAGCGCGGGACTTAGCAATCAGCCCCAGCATTTT
cdr3_aa: CASSAGLSNQPQHF

d_call: NA
clone_size: few
j_call: TRBJ1-2
v_call: TRBV27
cdr3_nt: TGTGCCAGCGCCCCGCGGCCAAACGCGCGGTTCTCGGAGTATGGCTACACCTTC
cdr3_aa: CASAPRPNARFSEYGYTF

d_call: TRBD1
clone_size: NA
j_call: TRBJ1-2
v_call: TRBV3-1/TRBV3-2
cdr3_nt: TGTGCCAGCAGCCAAGTGGACAGGGCCAACTATGGCTACACCTTC
cdr3_aa: CASSQVDRANYGYTF

d_call: NA
clone_size: NA
j_call: TRBJ1-1
v_call: TRBV5-4
cdr3_nt: TGTGCCAGCAGCCTGGGACGGGAGAACACTGAAGCTTTCTTT
cdr3_aa: CASSLGRENTEAFF

d_call: NA
clone_size: once
j_call: TRBJ2-1
v_call: TRBV3-1/TRBV3-2
cdr3_nt: TGTGCCAGCAGCCGTATCCCTAGCTCCGATGAGCAGTTCTTC
cdr3_aa: CASSRIPSSDEQFF

d_call: NA
clone_size: NA
j_call: TRBJ2-4
v_call: TRBV12-5
cdr3_nt: TGTGCTAGAACCGAACAGGGAAACATTCAGTACTTC
cdr3_aa: CARTEQGNIQYF

d_call: TRBD1
clone_size: NA
j_call: TRBJ1-1
v_call: TRBV5-1
cdr3_nt: TGCGCCAGCAACCGACAGGGGGCGGAAAACACTGAAGCTTTCTTT
cdr3_aa: CASNRQGAENTEAFF